Listed below are T cell receptor beta chains from one sample, sequenced in a study of technical replicates of blood from a few donors. Produced via immunoSEQ multiplex PCR; TCRdb's table is partial and in-frame only. The sample contains about 88,000 clones, approximately 90% of which appear only once. Sequencing was done on a sample of T cells isolated from PBMCs. The receptors were sampled from a human donor in good health. The CDR3 runs from the conserved cysteine through the conserved F or W. A D gene is named only where the DNA matches it firmly. For some rows the clone size is stated as once, few or many, or as a class when expanded; others skip it.

v_call: TRBV6-6; cdr3_length: 14; clone_size: NA; j_call: TRBJ1-4; d_call: TRBD1; cdr3_nt: TGTGCCAGCGGCGGTGACAGGGTTAGTGAAAAACTGTTTTTT; cdr3_aa: CASGGDRVSEKLFF
v_call: TRBV6-1; cdr3_length: 12; clone_size: NA; j_call: TRBJ1-2; d_call: NA; cdr3_nt: TGTGCCAGTGGGAGAGATATCGATGGCTACACCTTC; cdr3_aa: CASGRDIDGYTF
v_call: TRBV29-1; cdr3_length: 15; clone_size: NA; j_call: TRBJ2-2; d_call: TRBD2; cdr3_nt: TGCAGCGTTGATTGGAGCGGGAGCGACACCGGGGAGCTGTTTTTT; cdr3_aa: CSVDWSGSDTGELFF
v_call: TRBV10-1; cdr3_length: 16; clone_size: NA; j_call: TRBJ2-6; d_call: NA; cdr3_nt: TGCGCCAGCAGTGAGGGTCCCGGCGGTGGGGCCAACGTCCTGACTTTC; cdr3_aa: CASSEGPGGGANVLTF
v_call: TRBV10-1; cdr3_length: 15; clone_size: NA; j_call: TRBJ2-3; d_call: NA; cdr3_nt: TGCGCCAGCACCGCTGGCGGGGGCAGCACAGATACGCAGTATTTT; cdr3_aa: CASTAGGGSTDTQYF
v_call: TRBV27; cdr3_length: 13; clone_size: NA; j_call: TRBJ2-7; d_call: TRBD1; cdr3_nt: TGTGCCAGCAGTTTCGCAGGGGGCAACGAGCAGTACTTC; cdr3_aa: CASSFAGGNEQYF
v_call: TRBV6-4; cdr3_length: 14; clone_size: NA; j_call: TRBJ1-2; d_call: TRBD1; cdr3_nt: TGTGCCAGCAGGACGGGACAGGGGGCGGAAGGCTACACCTTC; cdr3_aa: CASRTGQGAEGYTF
v_call: TRBV19; cdr3_length: 13; clone_size: NA; j_call: TRBJ2-7; d_call: NA; cdr3_nt: TGTGCCAGTAAACCACCTCGGGGCTACGAGCAGTACTTC; cdr3_aa: CASKPPRGYEQYF
v_call: TRBV2; cdr3_length: 14; clone_size: NA; j_call: TRBJ1-6; d_call: TRBD1; cdr3_nt: TGTGCCAGCGGACAGGGGGTTGGTAATTCACCCCTCCACTTT; cdr3_aa: CASGQGVGNSPLHF
v_call: TRBV18; cdr3_length: 16; clone_size: NA; j_call: TRBJ1-1; d_call: NA; cdr3_nt: TGTGCCAGCTCACGGGGGCAGGGCGCTCTGAACACTGAAGCTTTCTTT; cdr3_aa: CASSRGQGALNTEAFF
v_call: TRBV28; cdr3_length: 14; clone_size: NA; j_call: TRBJ1-3; d_call: NA; cdr3_nt: TGTGCCAGCAGTCTTACAGGGCCTGGAAACACCATATATTTT; cdr3_aa: CASSLTGPGNTIYF
v_call: TRBV7-6; cdr3_length: 15; clone_size: NA; j_call: TRBJ2-3; d_call: NA; cdr3_nt: TGTGCCAGCAGCTTAGCCGCGGGGCCCACAGATACGCAGTATTTT; cdr3_aa: CASSLAAGPTDTQYF
v_call: TRBV28; cdr3_length: 12; clone_size: NA; j_call: TRBJ2-1; d_call: NA; cdr3_nt: TGTGCCAGCAGTACCCTCGGCAGGGATCAGTTCTTC; cdr3_aa: CASSTLGRDQFF
v_call: TRBV2; cdr3_length: 15; clone_size: NA; j_call: TRBJ2-7; d_call: TRBD2; cdr3_nt: TGTGCCAGCAGTGGTTGGACTAGCGGTCCCTACGAGCAGTACTTC; cdr3_aa: CASSGWTSGPYEQYF
v_call: TRBV6-1; cdr3_length: 12; clone_size: NA; j_call: TRBJ2-5; d_call: NA; cdr3_nt: TGTGCCAGCAGTACTAGCTTCGAGACCCAGTACTTC; cdr3_aa: CASSTSFETQYF
v_call: TRBV19; cdr3_length: 15; clone_size: NA; j_call: TRBJ1-5; d_call: TRBD1; cdr3_nt: TGTGCCAGTAGTATTCCCAGGGGGCTTCGGCAGCCCCAGCATTTT; cdr3_aa: CASSIPRGLRQPQHF
v_call: TRBV19; cdr3_length: 16; clone_size: once; j_call: TRBJ1-6; d_call: NA; cdr3_nt: TGTGCCAGTAGTATTTCCCCTCAGGGGCCGGATTCACCCCTCCACTTT; cdr3_aa: CASSISPQGPDSPLHF
v_call: TRBV5-1; cdr3_length: 14; clone_size: NA; j_call: TRBJ2-5; d_call: TRBD1; cdr3_nt: TGCGCCAGCAGCTCAAAGACAGGGTGGGAGACCCAGTACTTC; cdr3_aa: CASSSKTGWETQYF
v_call: TRBV5-4; cdr3_length: 15; clone_size: NA; j_call: TRBJ2-1; d_call: TRBD1; cdr3_nt: TGTGCCAGCAGCGCGGACAGGGCTGGCTACAATGAGCAGTTCTTC; cdr3_aa: CASSADRAGYNEQFF
v_call: TRBV27; cdr3_length: 15; clone_size: NA; j_call: TRBJ1-5; d_call: NA; cdr3_nt: TGTGCCAGCAGGCGAGGGGGGGCCCGGAATCAGCCCCAGCATTTT; cdr3_aa: CASRRGGARNQPQHF
v_call: TRBV14; cdr3_length: 11; clone_size: NA; j_call: TRBJ2-7; d_call: NA; cdr3_nt: TGTGCCAGCAGCCAAGTAATCAGACAGTACTTC; cdr3_aa: CASSQVIRQYF
v_call: TRBV27; cdr3_length: 16; clone_size: NA; j_call: TRBJ1-2; d_call: TRBD1; cdr3_nt: TGTGCCAGCAGTTTAGAGGGACAGGGGGCAATCTATGGCTACACCTTC; cdr3_aa: CASSLEGQGAIYGYTF
v_call: TRBV5-4; cdr3_length: 14; clone_size: NA; j_call: TRBJ1-1; d_call: NA; cdr3_nt: TGTGCCAGCAGCTTTCAGGGAGGGGGCACTGAAGCTTTCTTT; cdr3_aa: CASSFQGGGTEAFF
v_call: TRBV10-3; cdr3_length: 12; clone_size: once; j_call: TRBJ1-4; d_call: TRBD1; cdr3_nt: TGTGCCACCAGGGGGCCTAATGAAAAACTGTTTTTT; cdr3_aa: CATRGPNEKLFF
v_call: TRBV19; cdr3_length: 14; clone_size: NA; j_call: TRBJ1-3; d_call: TRBD1; cdr3_nt: TGTGCCAGTAGTTTCAGGGGGCCTGGAAACACCATATATTTT; cdr3_aa: CASSFRGPGNTIYF
v_call: TRBV10-3; cdr3_length: 15; clone_size: NA; j_call: TRBJ2-1; d_call: NA; cdr3_nt: TGTGCCATCAGTGAGTCTGGAGGCTCCTACAATGAGCAGTTCTTC; cdr3_aa: CAISESGGSYNEQFF
v_call: TRBV30; cdr3_length: 15; clone_size: NA; j_call: TRBJ1-1; d_call: NA; cdr3_nt: TGTGCCTGGAGCAAACAGGGCTCCCTGGACACTGAAGCTTTCTTT; cdr3_aa: CAWSKQGSLDTEAFF
v_call: TRBV7-9; cdr3_length: 14; clone_size: NA; j_call: TRBJ2-2; d_call: TRBD1; cdr3_nt: TGTGCCAGCAGCCGGACAGGAAAGACCGGGGAGCTGTTTTTT; cdr3_aa: CASSRTGKTGELFF
v_call: TRBV28; cdr3_length: 17; clone_size: once; j_call: TRBJ2-7; d_call: TRBD1; cdr3_nt: TGTGCCAGCAGTTTTATCCCCCGGGGACAGGGAACCTACGAGCAGTACTTC; cdr3_aa: CASSFIPRGQGTYEQYF
v_call: TRBV6-4; cdr3_length: 12; clone_size: NA; j_call: TRBJ2-3; d_call: NA; cdr3_nt: TGTGCCAGCAGTGACCGAGGGGATACGCAGTATTTT; cdr3_aa: CASSDRGDTQYF
v_call: TRBV10-3; cdr3_length: 14; clone_size: NA; j_call: TRBJ2-4; d_call: TRBD1; cdr3_nt: TGTGCCATCAGTCCCGGACAGGGTGGAAACATTCAGTACTTC; cdr3_aa: CAISPGQGGNIQYF
v_call: TRBV27; cdr3_length: 14; clone_size: NA; j_call: TRBJ2-7; d_call: TRBD1; cdr3_nt: TGTGCCAGCAGTTTAAAAGGGACAGGCTACGAGCAGTACTTC; cdr3_aa: CASSLKGTGYEQYF
v_call: TRBV11-3; cdr3_length: 16; clone_size: NA; j_call: TRBJ2-5; d_call: NA; cdr3_nt: TGTGCCAGCAGCCCCCGGTGGAGGGGGCGTTTTGAGACCCAGTACTTC; cdr3_aa: CASSPRWRGRFETQYF
v_call: TRBV5-1; cdr3_length: 14; clone_size: NA; j_call: TRBJ1-1; d_call: NA; cdr3_nt: TGCGCCAGCAGCTTGGGCGGACAGAAACCAGAAGCTTTCTTT; cdr3_aa: CASSLGGQKPEAFF
v_call: TRBV9; cdr3_length: 16; clone_size: NA; j_call: TRBJ2-7; d_call: NA; cdr3_nt: TGTGCCAGCAGCCTGACAGGGTCGAGGGACTTCTATGAGCAGTACTTC; cdr3_aa: CASSLTGSRDFYEQYF
v_call: TRBV4-2; cdr3_length: 19; clone_size: NA; j_call: TRBJ2-2; d_call: TRBD2; cdr3_nt: TGTGCCAGCAGCCAAGATGGGATGGGGCGGGGGGGCTTCACCGGGGAGCTGTTTTTT; cdr3_aa: CASSQDGMGRGGFTGELFF
v_call: TRBV27; cdr3_length: 15; clone_size: NA; j_call: TRBJ1-2; d_call: NA; cdr3_nt: TGTGCCAGCAGACTACAGGGTAGGGGGAACTATGGCTACACCTTC; cdr3_aa: CASRLQGRGNYGYTF
v_call: TRBV29-1; cdr3_length: 15; clone_size: NA; j_call: TRBJ2-2; d_call: TRBD1; cdr3_nt: TGCAGCGTTCATACGGGTACAGGGGTGGCCGGGGAGCTGTTTTTT; cdr3_aa: CSVHTGTGVAGELFF
v_call: TRBV19; cdr3_length: 12; clone_size: once; j_call: TRBJ1-2; d_call: NA; cdr3_nt: TGTGCCAGTATGGCAGGGAACTATGGCTACACCTTC; cdr3_aa: CASMAGNYGYTF
v_call: TRBV10-3; cdr3_length: 13; clone_size: NA; j_call: TRBJ1-1; d_call: TRBD1; cdr3_nt: TGTGCCATCTCAGGGGGCACTAGCACTGAAGCTTTCTTT; cdr3_aa: CAISGGTSTEAFF
v_call: TRBV5-1; cdr3_length: 17; clone_size: once; j_call: TRBJ2-3; d_call: TRBD1; cdr3_nt: TGCGCCAGCAGCTTGGAGGGGACAGGGGGCCCCACAGATACGCAGTATTTT; cdr3_aa: CASSLEGTGGPTDTQYF
v_call: TRBV29-1; cdr3_length: 12; clone_size: once; j_call: TRBJ2-3; d_call: NA; cdr3_nt: TGCAGCGTTGAAGGCCCGGGGGTTACGCAGTATTTT; cdr3_aa: CSVEGPGVTQYF
v_call: TRBV28; cdr3_length: 13; clone_size: NA; j_call: TRBJ2-7; d_call: TRBD1; cdr3_nt: TGTGCCAGCAGACCAGGGGGCTCCTACGAGCAGTACTTC; cdr3_aa: CASRPGGSYEQYF
v_call: TRBV29-1; cdr3_length: 16; clone_size: NA; j_call: TRBJ2-1; d_call: TRBD2; cdr3_nt: TGCAGCGTCGATAGGACTAGCGGGGGGAACTACAATGAGCAGTTCTTC; cdr3_aa: CSVDRTSGGNYNEQFF
v_call: TRBV7-9; cdr3_length: 12; clone_size: NA; j_call: TRBJ1-1; d_call: NA; cdr3_nt: TGTGCCAGCAGCCCTTTCCAGGGATTAGCTTTCTTT; cdr3_aa: CASSPFQGLAFF
v_call: TRBV11-3; cdr3_length: 12; clone_size: once; j_call: TRBJ2-3; d_call: NA; cdr3_nt: TGTGCCAGCAGCTTACCTTTAGATACGCAGTATTTT; cdr3_aa: CASSLPLDTQYF
v_call: TRBV11-2; cdr3_length: 16; clone_size: NA; j_call: TRBJ2-7; d_call: TRBD2; cdr3_nt: TGTGCCAGCAGCTTAAGGCTAGCGGGAGGGCCGGACGAGCAGTACTTC; cdr3_aa: CASSLRLAGGPDEQYF
v_call: TRBV21-1; cdr3_length: 15; clone_size: NA; j_call: TRBJ2-7; d_call: NA; cdr3_nt: TGTGCCAGCCCCGGGACTAGATTTTCGTTCTACGAGCAGTACTTC; cdr3_aa: CASPGTRFSFYEQYF
v_call: TRBV5-1; cdr3_length: 17; clone_size: NA; j_call: TRBJ1-2; d_call: NA; cdr3_nt: TGCGCCAGCAAAGGCGAATTCCGGGGGGTAGCTTTTAGGGGCTACACCTTC; cdr3_aa: CASKGEFRGVAFRGYTF
v_call: TRBV11-3; cdr3_length: 15; clone_size: once; j_call: TRBJ2-7; d_call: TRBD1; cdr3_nt: TGTGCCAGCAGCCCAAGACAGGGCCCTTCGCGGGAGCAGTACTTC; cdr3_aa: CASSPRQGPSREQYF
v_call: TRBV5-1; cdr3_length: 17; clone_size: once; j_call: TRBJ1-6; d_call: NA; cdr3_nt: TGCGCCAGCAGCCCCCTAGGACAAGGATATACAAATTCACCCCTCCACTTT; cdr3_aa: CASSPLGQGYTNSPLHF
v_call: TRBV6-5; cdr3_length: 14; clone_size: NA; j_call: TRBJ1-5; d_call: TRBD1; cdr3_nt: TGTGCCAGCAGTTTTACAGGGGGCGGCCAGCCCCAGCATTTT; cdr3_aa: CASSFTGGGQPQHF
v_call: TRBV9; cdr3_length: 13; clone_size: NA; j_call: TRBJ2-3; d_call: NA; cdr3_nt: TGTGCCAGCAGCGGAGCTCTCACAGATACGCAGTATTTT; cdr3_aa: CASSGALTDTQYF
v_call: TRBV28; cdr3_length: 13; clone_size: NA; j_call: TRBJ2-3; d_call: NA; cdr3_nt: TGTGCCAGCAGCCTCCACTACCAAGATACGCAGTATTTT; cdr3_aa: CASSLHYQDTQYF